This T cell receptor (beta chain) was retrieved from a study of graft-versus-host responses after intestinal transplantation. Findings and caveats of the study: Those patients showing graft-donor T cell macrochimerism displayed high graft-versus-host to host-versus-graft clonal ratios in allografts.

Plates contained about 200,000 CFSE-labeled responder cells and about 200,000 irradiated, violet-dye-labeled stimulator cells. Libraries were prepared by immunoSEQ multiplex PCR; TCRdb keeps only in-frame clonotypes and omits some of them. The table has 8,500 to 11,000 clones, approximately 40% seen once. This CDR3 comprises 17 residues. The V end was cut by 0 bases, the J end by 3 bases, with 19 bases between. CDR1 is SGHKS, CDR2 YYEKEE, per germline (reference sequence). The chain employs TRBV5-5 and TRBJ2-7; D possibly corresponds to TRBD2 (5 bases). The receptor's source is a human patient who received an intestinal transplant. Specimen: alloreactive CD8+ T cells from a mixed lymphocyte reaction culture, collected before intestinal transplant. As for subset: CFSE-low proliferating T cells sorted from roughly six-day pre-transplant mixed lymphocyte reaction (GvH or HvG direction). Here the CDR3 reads CASSLAGGLPNVYEQYF. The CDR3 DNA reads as TGTGCCAGCAGCTTGGCCGGCGGGCTACCGAACGTCTACGAGCAGTACTTC. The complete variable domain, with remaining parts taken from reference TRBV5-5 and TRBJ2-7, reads DAGVTQSPTHLIKTRGQQVTLRCSPISGHKSVSWYQQVLGQGPQFIFQYYEKEERGRGNFPDRFSARQFPNYSSELNVNALLLGDSALYLCASSLAGGLPNVYEQYFGPGTRLTVT.